This passage covers 9 T cell receptor beta chains from one sample sequenced in a study of T cell responses to AZD1222 COVID-19 vaccine. Sequenced by immunoSEQ multiplex PCR; TCRdb stores in-frame clones only, minus some. The sample comprises some 150,000 clones, roughly 90% of which are singletons, and 1.6% rests with the top ten. Sequenced material: peripheral blood, taken on day 0 of AZD1222 vaccination. The receptors shown here come from an adult in good health.

The CDR3 here is CASSHAPETSGSYEQYF. DNA for the CDR3: TGTGCCAGCAGCCACGCCCCTGAGACTAGCGGGAGTTACGAGCAGTACTTC. The chain carries TRBV7-2 and TRBJ2-7, with 12 nucleotides matching TRBD2. Germline V gene data show CDR1 as SGHTA and CDR2 as FQGNSA. CDR3 size: 17 residues. V lost 5 bases to trimming and J lost 4 bases; unmatched junction nucleotides: 12.

The chain has TRBV4-2 and TRBJ1-6; D is unresolved. This CDR3 spans 16 amino acids. Trimming removed 0 bases from V and 0 bases from J, with 6 bases in between. The germline CDR1 and CDR2 sequences are LGHNA and YNFKEQ. CDR3 in amino acids: CASSQDRSSYNSPLHF. The CDR3 bases are TGTGCCAGCAGCCAAGACCGCAGCTCCTATAATTCACCCCTCCACTTT.

This clone was observed a few times. The V call is TRBV18, the J call TRBJ2-7; possible D gene TRBD2, 6 bases. The CDR3 is 14 residues long. Per germline, CDR1 KGHSH and CDR2 LQKENI. The ends were cut back, 3 bases at V and 7 bases at J, with 16 bases in the middle. The CDR3 bases are TGTGCCAGCTCACCGTCGGGCAGGGCGGGGGAGCAGTACTTC. Protein: CASSPSGRAGEQYF. The variable domain in full, completed from reference TRBV18 and TRBJ2-7, reads NAGVMQNPRHLVRRRGQEARLRCSPMKGHSHVYWYRQLPEEGLKFMVYLQKENIIDESGMPKERFSAEFPKEGPSILRIQQVVRGDSAAYFCASSPSGRAGEQYFGPGTRLTVT.

This clone was picked up a small number of times. The gene calls are TRBV7-2 and TRBJ2-7, with a possible D match to TRBD2 (5 bases). Germline-derived CDR1 and CDR2 are SGHTA and FQGNSA. The ends were cut back, 5 bases at V and 2 bases at J, with 10 bases in the middle. The CDR3 is 13 amino acids. CDR3 protein: CASSPRGTYEQYF. The CDR3 DNA follows: TGTGCCAGCAGCCCTCGGGGTACCTACGAGCAGTACTTC.

The genes are TRBV30 and TRBJ1-6; D is possibly TRBD1 (5 bases). In germline, CDR1 is GTSNPN, CDR2 SVGIG (reference sequence). Trimming shortened V by 3 bases and J by 0 bases, and 12 bases separated the two germline ends. This CDR3 spans 16 amino acids. The DNA of the CDR3 is TGTGCCTGGAGGTTCGGGGGGGACTCCTATAATTCACCCCTCCACTTT. Its translation is CAWRFGGDSYNSPLHF.

The CDR3 is CASSSSTPDEKLFF. The CDR3 DNA is TGCGCCAGCAGCTCCAGCACCCCCGACGAAAAACTGTTTTTT. The gene calls are TRBV5-1 and TRBJ1-4; D remains ambiguous. Trimming took off 3 bases at V and 8 bases at J, with 14 bases between the two ends. The CDR3 spans 14 residues. CDR1 and CDR2 (germline): SGHRS, YFSETQ.

The gene calls are TRBV9 and TRBJ2-3, with D maybe TRBD2 (6 bases). Germline V gene data show CDR1 as SGDLS and CDR2 as YYNGEE. This CDR3 is built from 16 residues. The ends were cut back, 0 bases at V and 0 bases at J, with 11 bases in the middle. The CDR3 loop reads CASSVEGAGSTDTQYF. The CDR3 DNA is TGTGCCAGCAGCGTAGAAGGGGCGGGAAGCACAGATACGCAGTATTTT.

This clone was counted a few times. The junction departs from the called germline gene at one end, perhaps through a read error. The chain uses TRBV5-1 and TRBJ2-7; the match to TRBD2 covers 14 bases. The germline CDR1 and CDR2 sequences are SGHRS and YFSETQ. This CDR3 has 16 residues. The CDR3 DNA is TGCGCCAGCAGCTTGGCCGGGTCCGGACTAGCGGGAGGATGCAGCTTC. This sequence encodes CASSLAGSGLAGGCSF.

The genes are TRBV3-1 (or the pseudogene TRBV3-2) and TRBJ2-7; D uncertain. The CDR3 is 14 amino acids. V lost 4 bases and J 3 bases, leaving 13 bases between the germline ends. Germline loops: CDR1 LGHDT, CDR2 YNNKEL (reference sequence). The CDR3 region is CASSLFQQSYEQYF. CDR3 nucleotides: TGTGCCAGCAGCCTCTTTCAACAGAGCTACGAGCAGTACTTC.